This passage covers 27 T cell receptor beta chains from one sample sequenced in a study of CD8 T cells in ankylosing spondylitis. Each CDR3 protein gets one entry after TCRdb re-called the 5' RACE reads with MiXCR. The sample carries some 240,000 distinct CDR3 sequences, roughly 8.6% recorded once. Source material: blood, either unsorted or a sorted T cell fraction (not recorded which). The source of these receptors is a male donor with ankylosing spondylitis or in good health (not recorded which).

This clonotype was recorded many times. This chain joins TRBV20-1 and TRBJ1-1; 9 bases are shared with TRBD1. CDR3 length: 14 amino acids. The germline V gene encodes CDR1 DFQATT and CDR2 SNEGSKA (reference sequence). V lost 4 bases to trimming and J lost 0 bases; unmatched junction nucleotides: 3. This CDR3 is CSANRGLMNTEAFF. The CDR3 nucleotides are TGCAGTGCTAACAGGGGGCTGATGAACACTGAAGCTTTCTTT.

This clonotype was seen at least ten times. The genes are TRBV4-2 and TRBJ2-3; TRBD1 is a possible D gene (6 bases). Germline V lookup: CDR1 LGHNA, CDR2 YNFKEQ. This CDR3 has 16 residues. With 1 base removed from V and 4 bases from J, the gap between germline ends came to 15 bases. The CDR3 nucleotides are TGTGCCAGCAGCCAAGGTCCTCAGGGGCGGGCAGATACGCAGTATTTT. Translating it yields CASSQGPQGRADTQYF.

This chain connects TRBV12-3 or TRBV12-4 to TRBJ2-7; D not resolved. There are 14 residues in the CDR3. The V end was cut by 7 bases, the J end by 5 bases, with 18 bases between. CDR3 loop: CASTLLPHGHEQYF. In DNA form, the CDR3 reads TGTGCCAGCACCTTACTACCTCATGGGCACGAGCAGTACTTC.

This clonotype was detected ten times or more. The chain is built from TRBV5-1 and TRBJ2-1; D gene unclear. The germline V and J ends were trimmed by 7 bases and 5 bases, with 19 bases remaining between them. The CDR3 loop spans 15 amino acids. Looked up from germline, CDR1 is SGHRS and CDR2 is YFSETQ. The CDR3 is CASSPSPGNNNEQFF. The CDR3 DNA reads TGCGCCAGCTCCCCTAGTCCCGGAAACAACAATGAGCAGTTCTTC.

This clonotype was picked up many times. The genes are TRBV7-2 and TRBJ1-2, with D maybe TRBD1 (6 bases). The V end lost 6 bases, the J end lost 8 bases, and 16 bases lay between the germline ends. Germline V gene data show CDR1 as SGHTA and CDR2 as FQGNSA. The CDR3 loop spans 13 amino acids. CDR3 DNA: TGTGCCAGCAGTTCCGGGACAATAGACGGCTACACCTTC. It translates to CASSSGTIDGYTF.

This clonotype has ten or more counts. CDR3 region: CSVVTAGTQYF. The CDR3 DNA reads TGCAGTGTGGTGACGGCGGGGACCCAGTACTTC. The V call is TRBV20-1, the J call TRBJ2-5; tentatively, D is TRBD2 (5 bases). The CDR3 spans 11 residues. Trimming took 7 bases from V and 7 from J, leaving 13 bases between them. Per germline, CDR1 DFQATT and CDR2 SNEGSKA (reference sequence).

This clonotype has only a few counts. The chain uses TRBV20-1 and TRBJ2-1; 16 bases agree with TRBD2. CDR1 and CDR2 from the germline V gene are DFQATT and SNEGSKA (reference sequence). The CDR3 sequence is 16 residues long. V lost 6 bases, J lost 9 bases, and 11 bases stayed unmatched. CDR3 bases: TGCAGTGCCCTCTCGGGACTAGCGGGGGGGTTAAGTGAGCAGTTCTTC. This codes for CSALSGLAGGLSEQFF.

There are many counts of this clonotype. The chain carries TRBV14 and TRBJ2-3; TRBD1 is a possible D gene (5 bases). The V end lost 4 bases, the J end lost 1 base, and 12 bases lay between the germline ends. The length of the CDR3 is 15 residues. Per the germline V gene, CDR1 is SGHDN and CDR2 is FVKESK. The CDR3 protein is CASSPRRVGTDTQYF. The CDR3 bases are TGTGCCAGCAGCCCACGCAGGGTAGGCACAGATACGCAGTATTTT.

This chain links TRBV7-2 with TRBJ2-1; 11 bases fit TRBD2. This CDR3 is built from 15 residues. Unmatched junction bases numbered 5, after V lost 5 bases and J lost 5 bases. Germline-derived CDR1 and CDR2 are SGHTA and FQGNSA. The CDR3 sequence: CASSGSGGVNNEQFF. Here the CDR3 DNA reads TGTGCCAGCAGCGGTAGCGGGGGGGTAAACAATGAGCAGTTCTTC.

Many counts were recorded for this clonotype. The V and J genes are TRBV14 and TRBJ2-1; 9 bases fit TRBD2. This CDR3 comprises 14 residues. Germline CDR1 reads SGHDN; CDR2 reads FVKESK. The V segment lost 6 bases and the J segment 8 bases; nucleotides outside the gene matches: 8. Written as DNA, the CDR3 is TGTGCCAGCAGTCTGGGACTAGCTAACGATGAGCAGTTCTTC. As protein: CASSLGLANDEQFF. Looking up the rest from reference TRBV14 and TRBJ2-1 gives the full variable domain: EAGVTQFPSHSVIEKGQTVTLRCDPISGHDNLYWYRRVMGKEIKFLLHFVKESKQDESGMPNNRFLAERTGGTYSTLKVQPAELEDSGVYFCASSLGLANDEQFFGPGTRLTVL.

This clonotype was seen at least ten times. J is TRBJ1-1 and V is TRBV7-9; D might be TRBD1 (6 bases). CDR1 SEHNR and CDR2 FQNEAQ come from the germline V gene (reference sequence). V was clipped by 2 bases and J by 9 bases, with 13 bases between them. The CDR3 length is 13 residues. CDR3: CASSLRGGTKAFF. For the CDR3, the DNA is TGTGCCAGCAGCTTAAGGGGGGGGACTAAAGCTTTCTTT.

Only a few counts were recorded for this clonotype. The chain couples TRBV6-1 to TRBJ2-7; 7 bases are shared with TRBD1. With V trimmed by 0 bases and J by 5 bases, 10 bases remained unmatched. The CDR3 runs to 16 residues. Germline V lookup: CDR1 MNHNS, CDR2 SASEGT. As DNA, the CDR3 is TGTGCCAGCAGTGAAGCGCTGAATACAGGGGACCACGAGCAGTACTTC. Its translation is CASSEALNTGDHEQYF.

This clonotype was seen more than once but under ten times. The V and J genes are TRBV12-3 or TRBV12-4 and TRBJ2-1, with D perhaps matching TRBD2 (6 bases). V was trimmed by 6 bases and J by 9 bases, leaving 9 bases between them. The CDR3 is made up of 11 amino acids. The CDR3 DNA reads as TGTGCCAGCAGCCGGGGGACTGAGCAGTTCTTC. This sequence encodes CASSRGTEQFF.

This clonotype has at least ten counts. J is TRBJ2-2 and V is TRBV20-1; 8 nucleotides line up with TRBD2. The ends lost 1 base at V and 4 bases at J; junction bases unmatched: 5. Germline CDR1 is DFQATT and CDR2 is SNEGSKA (reference sequence). The CDR3 spans 15 residues. The CDR3 region is CSARAGGRSTGELFF. Here the CDR3 DNA reads TGCAGTGCTAGAGCGGGGGGGCGAAGCACCGGGGAGCTGTTTTTT.

This chain connects TRBV15 to TRBJ2-2; D unclear. Between the trimmed V and J ends, which lost 3 bases and 0 bases, there was a span of 11 bases. The CDR3 consists of 16 residues. CDR1 and CDR2 (germline): LNHNV, YYDKDF (reference sequence). The chain's CDR3 is CATSREGRTNTGELFF. The CDR3 DNA reads as TGTGCCACCAGCAGGGAAGGCAGGACGAACACCGGGGAGCTGTTTTTT.

This clonotype was detected many times. The chain recombines TRBV20-1 with TRBJ2-1; 13 positions match TRBD2. The CDR3 has 20 amino acids. V was clipped by 2 bases and J by 2 bases; unmatched bases: 15. From germline, CDR1 is DFQATT and CDR2 SNEGSKA (reference sequence). The CDR3 spells CSARILGGTSGISPYNEQFF. In nucleotides, the CDR3 is TGCAGTGCTAGAATTCTGGGGGGGACTAGCGGGATCTCCCCCTACAATGAGCAGTTCTTC.

This clonotype has at least ten counts. The J gene is TRBJ2-3, the V gene TRBV20-1; D not resolved. The CDR3 loop spans 8 amino acids. Germline values: CDR1 DFQATT, CDR2 SNEGSKA (reference sequence). CDR3 protein: CSPDTQYF. For the CDR3, the DNA is TGCAGCCCTGATACGCAGTATTTT.

This rearrangement joins TRBV20-1 to TRBJ1-1, with D unresolved. Germline V gene sequence: CDR1 DFQATT, CDR2 SNEGSKA (reference sequence). Trimming cost V 5 bases and J 11 bases, with 24 bases left between them. The CDR3 has 14 amino acids. CDR3 amino acids: CSAPRPGFQPIAFF. DNA for the CDR3: TGCAGTGCTCCCCGACCAGGTTTCCAGCCGATCGCTTTCTTT.

This clonotype turned up a few times. The J gene is TRBJ2-3, the V gene TRBV10-3, with D unclear. Germline CDR1 ENHRY, CDR2 SYGVKD. The V end was cut by 2 bases, the J end by 2 bases, with 8 bases between. CDR3 length: 14 residues. Here the CDR3 DNA reads TGTGCCATCAGTGAGCTGGGAACCACAGATACGCAGTATTTT. This sequence encodes CAISELGTTDTQYF.

In this sample, this clonotype turned up many times. V gene TRBV20-1 combines with J gene TRBJ2-1; TRBD2 matches 11 bases. Looked up from germline, CDR1 is DFQATT and CDR2 is SNEGSKA (reference sequence). The J segment lost 4 bases and the V segment lost 6 bases, leaving 8 bases of the junction unmatched. The CDR3 has 15 residues. The CDR3 here is CSAPATSGGYNEQFF. Written as DNA, the CDR3 is TGCAGTGCGCCAGCAACTAGCGGGGGATACAATGAGCAGTTCTTC.

This clonotype was seen ten or more times. The V and J genes are TRBV6-1 and TRBJ2-3; D uncertain. The CDR3 length is 14 residues. Germline V gives CDR1 MNHNS, CDR2 SASEGT. Trimming cost V 7 bases and J 3 bases, with 14 bases left between them. The CDR3: CASKQRRRTDTQYF. CDR3 bases: TGTGCCAGCAAACAGAGGCGGCGGACAGATACGCAGTATTTT.

This clonotype was seen many times. This sequence joins TRBV5-1 and TRBJ2-1, with 11 bases lining up with TRBD2. Germline values: CDR1 SGHRS, CDR2 YFSETQ. This CDR3 spans 14 amino acids. The J segment lost 7 bases and the V segment lost 1 base, leaving 1 base of the junction unmatched. The DNA of the CDR3 is TGCGCCAGCAGCTTGACTAGCGGGGGAAATGAGCAGTTCTTC. Protein sequence: CASSLTSGGNEQFF.

The table lists this clonotype with a few counts. This rearrangement joins TRBV6-5 to TRBJ2-7; 9 bases match TRBD2. CDR1 and CDR2 (germline): MNHEY, SVGAGI. V shed 2 bases and J 0 bases; nucleotides not matched to a gene: 5. This CDR3 comprises 16 residues. CDR3: CASSYNGRGGSYEQYF. The CDR3, as DNA: TGTGCCAGCAGTTACAACGGGCGGGGGGGCTCCTACGAGCAGTACTTC.

The sample holds many counts of this clonotype. The chain uses TRBV9 and TRBJ2-7; maybe TRBD2 (5 bases). Trimming took off 3 bases at V and 0 bases at J, with 10 bases between the two ends. The CDR3 is 14 amino acids. The V gene's germline CDR1 is SGDLS and CDR2 YYNGEE. The CDR3 DNA is TGTGCCAGCAGCGCGTCCGGGAACTCCTACGAGCAGTACTTC. Its protein product is CASSASGNSYEQYF. The full variable domain, in which reference TRBV9 and TRBJ2-7 provide the parts outside the CDR3, is DSGVTQTPKHLITATGQRVTLRCSPRSGDLSVYWYQQSLDQGLQFLIQYYNGEERAKGNILERFSAQQFPDLHSELNLSSLELGDSALYFCASSASGNSYEQYFGPGTRLTVT.

This clonotype was seen more than once but under ten times. The V gene is TRBV20-1, the J gene TRBJ1-1; maybe TRBD1 (5 bases). This CDR3 comprises 16 residues. Trimming stripped 3 bases from V and 7 bases from J, with 24 bases between. Germline V gene sequence: CDR1 DFQATT, CDR2 SNEGSKA (reference sequence). As DNA, the CDR3 is TGCAGTGCTAGGGTCCAGGGCCGCTCATTGTTTGGTGAAGCTTTCTTT. Translation: CSARVQGRSLFGEAFF.

This clonotype was seen many times. This CDR3 reads CASTLRVVDTEAFF. The DNA of the CDR3 is TGTGCCAGCACCCTCAGGGTAGTCGACACTGAAGCTTTCTTT. This chain uses TRBV12-3 or TRBV12-4 with TRBJ1-1; D is perhaps TRBD1 (5 bases). The CDR3 sequence is 14 residues long. V was trimmed by 7 bases and J by 3 bases, leaving 15 bases between them.

Ten or more counts support this clonotype. The V gene is TRBV7-2, the J gene TRBJ1-4, with D possibly being TRBD1 (5 bases). Trimming took 4 bases from V and 1 from J, leaving 10 bases between them. CDR1 is SGHTA, CDR2 FQGNSA, per germline. The CDR3 totals 15 residues. CDR3 region: CASSYPGGTNEKLFF. The CDR3 region has the DNA TGTGCCAGCAGCTACCCCGGGGGAACTAATGAAAAACTGTTTTTT.